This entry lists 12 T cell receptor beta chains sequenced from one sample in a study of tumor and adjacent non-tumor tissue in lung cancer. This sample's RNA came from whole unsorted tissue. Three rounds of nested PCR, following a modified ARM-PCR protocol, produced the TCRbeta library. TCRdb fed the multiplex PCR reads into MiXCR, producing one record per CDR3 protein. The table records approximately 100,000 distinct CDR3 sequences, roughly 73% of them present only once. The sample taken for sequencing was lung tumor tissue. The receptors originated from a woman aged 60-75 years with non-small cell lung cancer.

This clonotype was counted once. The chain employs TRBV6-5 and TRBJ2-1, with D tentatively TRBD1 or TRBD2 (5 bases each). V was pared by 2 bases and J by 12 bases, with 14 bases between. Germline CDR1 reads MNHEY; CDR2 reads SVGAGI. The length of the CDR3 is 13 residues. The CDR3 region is CASSYIRGDGQFF. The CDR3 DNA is TGTGCCAGCAGTTACATAAGAGGGGATGGGCAGTTCTTC.

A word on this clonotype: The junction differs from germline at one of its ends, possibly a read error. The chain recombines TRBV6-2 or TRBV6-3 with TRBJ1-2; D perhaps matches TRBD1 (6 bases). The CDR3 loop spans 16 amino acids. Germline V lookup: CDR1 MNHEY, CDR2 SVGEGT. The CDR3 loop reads CASDYSPIQGDYGYTF. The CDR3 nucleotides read TGTGCCAGCGATTACTCCCCAATACAGGGAGACTATGGTTACACCTTC.

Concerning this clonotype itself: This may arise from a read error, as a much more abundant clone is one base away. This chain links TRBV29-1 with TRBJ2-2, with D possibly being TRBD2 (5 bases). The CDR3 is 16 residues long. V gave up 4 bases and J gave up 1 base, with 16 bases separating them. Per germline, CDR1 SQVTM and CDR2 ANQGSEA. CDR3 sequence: CSVGVEGVRNTGELFF. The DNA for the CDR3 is TGCAGCGTTGGGGTAGAGGGAGTACGGAACACCGGGGAGCTGTTTTTT.

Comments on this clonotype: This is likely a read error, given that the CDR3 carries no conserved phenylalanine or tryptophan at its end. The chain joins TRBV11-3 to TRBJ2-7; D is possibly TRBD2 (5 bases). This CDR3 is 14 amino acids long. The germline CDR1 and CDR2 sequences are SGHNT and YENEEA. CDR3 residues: CASSIDTGTYEQYL. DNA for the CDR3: TGTGCCAGCAGCATAGATACGGGGACCTACGAGCAGTACCTC.

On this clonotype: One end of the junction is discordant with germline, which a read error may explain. As DNA, the CDR3 is TGCAGTCCTAGAAGCCAGGGGGCGCCATTGAACACTGAAGCTTTCTTT. This sequence encodes CSPRSQGAPLNTEAFF. The rearrangement uses TRBV20-1 and TRBJ1-1, with 8 bases that match TRBD1. Germline V lookup: CDR1 DFQATT, CDR2 SNEGSKA (reference sequence). The CDR3 length is 16 residues.

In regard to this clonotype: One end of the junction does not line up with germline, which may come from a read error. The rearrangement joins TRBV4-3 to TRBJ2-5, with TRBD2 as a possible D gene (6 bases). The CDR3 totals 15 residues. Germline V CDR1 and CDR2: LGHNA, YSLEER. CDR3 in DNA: TGCTCCTGCAGCCGACACCGGGACTCACAAGAGACCCAATACTTC. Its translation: CSCSRHRDSQETQYF.

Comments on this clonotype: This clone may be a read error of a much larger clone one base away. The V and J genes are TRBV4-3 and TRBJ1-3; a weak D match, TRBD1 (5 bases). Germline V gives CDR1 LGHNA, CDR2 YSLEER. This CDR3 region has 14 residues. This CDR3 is CASSQQGRRNTIFF. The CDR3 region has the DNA TGCGCCAGCAGCCAGCAGGGTCGGAGAAACACCATATTTTTT.

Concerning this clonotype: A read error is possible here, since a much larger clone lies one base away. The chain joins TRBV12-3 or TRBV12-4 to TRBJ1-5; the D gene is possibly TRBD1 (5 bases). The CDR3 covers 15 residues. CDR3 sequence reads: CASSLPRGGNRPQHF. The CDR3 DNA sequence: TGTGCCAGCAGTTTACCTAGGGGAGGCAATCGGCCCCAGCATTTT.

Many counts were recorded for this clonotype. The CDR3 reads CASSLRETNYGYTF. The DNA for the CDR3 is TGCGCCAGCAGCTTAAGGGAAACCAACTATGGCTACACCTTC. The rearrangement joins TRBV4-1 to TRBJ1-2; D remains unclear. This CDR3 comprises 14 residues. Germline V gene lookup returns CDR1 MGHRA and CDR2 YSYEKL. Deletions cut 5 bases from V and 2 bases from J, with 12 bases between.

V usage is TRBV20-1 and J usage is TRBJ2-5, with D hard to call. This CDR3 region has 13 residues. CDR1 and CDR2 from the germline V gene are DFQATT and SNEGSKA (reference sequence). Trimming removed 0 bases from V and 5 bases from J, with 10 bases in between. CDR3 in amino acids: CSARDNKVETQYF. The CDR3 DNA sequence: TGCAGTGCTAGAGATAACAAGGTGGAGACCCAGTACTTC.

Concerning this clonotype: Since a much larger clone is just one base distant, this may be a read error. DNA for the CDR3: TGCAGTGTAACCTCTAGCGGGAGGCCCTCTAGGGAGCAGTACTTC. It translates to CSVTSSGRPSREQYF. The gene calls are TRBV20-1 and TRBJ2-7; TRBD2 matches 11 bases. Germline values: CDR1 DFQATT, CDR2 SNEGSKA (reference sequence). This CDR3 is built from 15 residues. V lost 7 bases and J lost 7; bases outside the gene matches: 15.

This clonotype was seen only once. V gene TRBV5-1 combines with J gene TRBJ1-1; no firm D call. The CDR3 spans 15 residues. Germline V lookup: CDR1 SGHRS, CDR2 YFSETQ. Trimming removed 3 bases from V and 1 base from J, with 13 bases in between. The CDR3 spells CASSSREGGNTEAFF. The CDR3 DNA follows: TGCGCCAGCAGCTCCCGGGAGGGAGGGAACACTGAAGCTTTCTTT. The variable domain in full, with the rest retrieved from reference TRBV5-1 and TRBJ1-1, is KAGVTQTPRYLIKTRGQQVTLSCSPISGHRSVSWYQQTPGQGLQFLFEYFSETQRNKGNFPGRFSGRQFSNSRSEMNVSTLELGDSALYLCASSSREGGNTEAFFGQGTRLTVV.